This entry lists 5 T cell receptor beta chains sequenced from one sample in a study of technical replicates of blood from several donors. Clones were sequenced by immunoSEQ multiplex PCR, and TCRdb holds only the in-frame ones, with some missing. The table lists approximately 49,000 clones, roughly nine tenths of them singletons. The sequenced sample was PBMCs. The receptors shown here come from a human donor in good health. Some clones in this sample may be carry-over from other donors' samples.

This chain uses TRBV7-6 with TRBJ1-1; D not resolved. CDR3 size: 13 residues. V was trimmed by 4 bases and J by 1 base, leaving 7 bases between them. The germline CDR1 and CDR2 sequences are SGHVS and FNYEAQ. The CDR3, as DNA: TGTGCCAGCAGCTGGCAGGAGAACACTGAAGCTTTCTTT. Residues: CASSWQENTEAFF.

The genes are TRBV29-1 and TRBJ2-5; unclear D gene. Deletions cut 6 bases from V and 5 bases from J, with 13 bases between. The CDR3 is made up of 12 amino acids. Per germline, CDR1 SQVTM and CDR2 ANQGSEA. The CDR3 spells CSVADASETQYF. The CDR3 DNA sequence: TGCAGCGTGGCGGATGCCTCGGAGACCCAGTACTTC.

The rearrangement uses TRBV5-6 and TRBJ2-1; D may be TRBD2 (6 bases). The germline V gene encodes CDR1 SGHDT and CDR2 YYEEEE. Trimming cost V 0 bases and J 8 bases, with 9 bases left between them. The CDR3 totals 13 residues. CDR3 region: CASSLALADEQFF. The CDR3 DNA reads TGTGCCAGCAGCTTGGCACTAGCAGATGAGCAGTTCTTC.

This rearrangement joins TRBV27 to TRBJ2-7, with 8 bases aligning to TRBD1. The CDR3 contains 14 residues. The junction had 2 bases not matched to a gene; V was cut back by 4 bases and J by 0 bases. Looked up from germline, CDR1 is MNHEY and CDR2 is SMNVEV (reference sequence). Here the CDR3 reads CASSYRGASYEQYF. The CDR3 DNA is TGTGCCAGCAGTTACAGGGGGGCCTCCTACGAGCAGTACTTC.

The V gene is TRBV15, the J gene TRBJ2-2, with 8 bases that match TRBD1. Germline V lookup: CDR1 LNHNV, CDR2 YYDKDF (reference sequence). The CDR3 is made up of 14 amino acids. Losses at the gene ends were 5 bases for V and 4 bases for J; bases not matched to a gene: 3. CDR3 protein: CATSPRGLTGELFF. CDR3 coding DNA: TGTGCCACCAGCCCCAGGGGGCTCACCGGGGAGCTGTTTTTT.